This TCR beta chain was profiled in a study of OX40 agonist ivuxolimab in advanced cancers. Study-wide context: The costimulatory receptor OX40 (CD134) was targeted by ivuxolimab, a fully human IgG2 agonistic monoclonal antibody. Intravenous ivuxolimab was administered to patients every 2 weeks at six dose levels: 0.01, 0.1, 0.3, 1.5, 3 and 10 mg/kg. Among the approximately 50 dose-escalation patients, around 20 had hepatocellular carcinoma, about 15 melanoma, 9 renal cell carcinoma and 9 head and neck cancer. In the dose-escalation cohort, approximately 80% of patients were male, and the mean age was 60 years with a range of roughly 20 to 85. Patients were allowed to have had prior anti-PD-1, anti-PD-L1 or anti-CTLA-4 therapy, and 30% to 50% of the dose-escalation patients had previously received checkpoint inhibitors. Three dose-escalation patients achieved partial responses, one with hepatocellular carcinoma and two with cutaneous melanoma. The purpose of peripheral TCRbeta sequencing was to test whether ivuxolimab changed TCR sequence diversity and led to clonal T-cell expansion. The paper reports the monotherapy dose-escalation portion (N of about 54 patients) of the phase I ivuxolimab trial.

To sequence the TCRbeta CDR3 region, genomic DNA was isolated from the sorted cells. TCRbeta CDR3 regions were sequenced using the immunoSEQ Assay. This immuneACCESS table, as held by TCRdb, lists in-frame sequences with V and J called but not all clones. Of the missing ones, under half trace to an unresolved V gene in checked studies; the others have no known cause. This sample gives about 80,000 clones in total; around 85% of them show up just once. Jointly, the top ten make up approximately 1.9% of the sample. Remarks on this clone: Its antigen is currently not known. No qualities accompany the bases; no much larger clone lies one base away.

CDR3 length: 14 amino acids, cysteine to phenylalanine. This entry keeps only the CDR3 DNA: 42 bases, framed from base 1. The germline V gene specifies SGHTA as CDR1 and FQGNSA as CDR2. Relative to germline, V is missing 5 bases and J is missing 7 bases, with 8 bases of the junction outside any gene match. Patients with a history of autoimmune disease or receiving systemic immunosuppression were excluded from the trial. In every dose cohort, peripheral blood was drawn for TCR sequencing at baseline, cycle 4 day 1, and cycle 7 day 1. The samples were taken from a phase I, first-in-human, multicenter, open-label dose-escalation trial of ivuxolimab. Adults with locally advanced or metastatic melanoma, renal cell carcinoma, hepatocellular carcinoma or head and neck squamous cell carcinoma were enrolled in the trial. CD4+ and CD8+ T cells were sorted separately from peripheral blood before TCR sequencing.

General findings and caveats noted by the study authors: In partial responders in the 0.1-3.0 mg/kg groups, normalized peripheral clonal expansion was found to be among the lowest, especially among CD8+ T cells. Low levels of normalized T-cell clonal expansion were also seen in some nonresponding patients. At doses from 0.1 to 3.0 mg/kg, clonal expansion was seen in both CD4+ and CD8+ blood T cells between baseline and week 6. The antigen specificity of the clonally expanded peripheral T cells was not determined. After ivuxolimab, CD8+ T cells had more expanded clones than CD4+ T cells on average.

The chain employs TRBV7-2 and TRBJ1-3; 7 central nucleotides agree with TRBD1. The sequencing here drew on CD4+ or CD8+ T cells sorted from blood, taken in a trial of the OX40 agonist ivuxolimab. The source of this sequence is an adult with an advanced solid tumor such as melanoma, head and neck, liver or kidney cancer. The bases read TGTGCCAGCAGCCGACAGGGATGGGGTAACACCATATATTTT. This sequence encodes CASSRQGWGNTIYF.